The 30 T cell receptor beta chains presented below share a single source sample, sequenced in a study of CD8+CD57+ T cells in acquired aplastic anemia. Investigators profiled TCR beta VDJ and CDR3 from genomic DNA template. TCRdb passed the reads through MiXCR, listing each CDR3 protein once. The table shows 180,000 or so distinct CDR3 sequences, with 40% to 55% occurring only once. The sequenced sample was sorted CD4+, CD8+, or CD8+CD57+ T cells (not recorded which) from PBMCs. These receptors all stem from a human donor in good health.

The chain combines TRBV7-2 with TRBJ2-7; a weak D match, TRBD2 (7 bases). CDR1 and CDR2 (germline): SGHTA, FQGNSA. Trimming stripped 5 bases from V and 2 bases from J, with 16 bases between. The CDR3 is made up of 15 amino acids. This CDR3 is CASSTSAGQAYEQYF. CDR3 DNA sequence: TGTGCCAGCAGCACCTCAGCGGGACAAGCCTACGAGCAGTACTTC.

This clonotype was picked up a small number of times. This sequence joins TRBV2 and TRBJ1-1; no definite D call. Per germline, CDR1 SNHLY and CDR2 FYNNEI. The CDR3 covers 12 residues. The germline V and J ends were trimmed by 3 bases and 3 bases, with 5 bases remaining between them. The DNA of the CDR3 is TGTGCCAGCAGTGATCCCCACACTGAAGCTTTCTTT. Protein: CASSDPHTEAFF.

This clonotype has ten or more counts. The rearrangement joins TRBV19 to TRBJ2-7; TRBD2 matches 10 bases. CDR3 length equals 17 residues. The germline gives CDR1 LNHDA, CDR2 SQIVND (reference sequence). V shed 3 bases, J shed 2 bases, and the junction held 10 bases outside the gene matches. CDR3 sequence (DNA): TGTGCCAGTAGTATCCGCGGTTTAGCGGGAGGTACCTACGAGCAGTACTTC. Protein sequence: CASSIRGLAGGTYEQYF.

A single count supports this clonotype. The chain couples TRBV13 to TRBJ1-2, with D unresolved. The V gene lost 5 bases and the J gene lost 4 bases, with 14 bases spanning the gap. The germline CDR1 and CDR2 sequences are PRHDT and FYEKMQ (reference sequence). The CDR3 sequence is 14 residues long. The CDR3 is CASSDAGRGYGYTF. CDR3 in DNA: TGTGCCAGCAGCGACGCCGGACGGGGCTATGGCTACACCTTC. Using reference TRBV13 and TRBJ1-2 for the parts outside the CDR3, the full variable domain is AAGVIQSPRHLIKEKRETATLKCYPIPRHDTVYWYQQGPGQDPQFLISFYEKMQSDKGSIPDRFSAQQFSDYHSELNMSSLELGDSALYFCASSDAGRGYGYTFGSGTRLTVV.

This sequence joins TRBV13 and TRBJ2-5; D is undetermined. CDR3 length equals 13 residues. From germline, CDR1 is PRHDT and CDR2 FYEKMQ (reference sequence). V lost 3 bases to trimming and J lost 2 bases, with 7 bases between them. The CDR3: CASSFKIQETQYF. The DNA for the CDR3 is TGTGCCAGCAGCTTCAAGATACAAGAGACCCAGTACTTC.

CDR3 sequence: CASSRWTGINEQFF. Written as DNA, the CDR3 is TGTGCCAGCAGCCGATGGACAGGTATCAATGAGCAGTTCTTC. The chain carries TRBV14 and TRBJ2-1; 7 nucleotides match TRBD1. V lost 4 bases to trimming and J lost 6 bases; unmatched junction nucleotides: 6. Germline assignment: CDR1 SGHDN and CDR2 FVKESK. CDR3 length: 14 amino acids. Combining the CDR3 with reference TRBV14 and TRBJ2-1 gives the whole variable domain EAGVTQFPSHSVIEKGQTVTLRCDPISGHDNLYWYRRVMGKEIKFLLHFVKESKQDESGMPNNRFLAERTGGTYSTLKVQPAELEDSGVYFCASSRWTGINEQFFGPGTRLTVL.

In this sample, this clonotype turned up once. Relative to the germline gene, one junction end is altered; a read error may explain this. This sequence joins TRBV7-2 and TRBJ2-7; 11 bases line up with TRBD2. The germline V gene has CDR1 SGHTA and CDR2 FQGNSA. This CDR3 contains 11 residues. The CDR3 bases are TGTGCCAGCAGCCAAACGACTAGCGGGAACTTC. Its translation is CASSQTTSGNF.

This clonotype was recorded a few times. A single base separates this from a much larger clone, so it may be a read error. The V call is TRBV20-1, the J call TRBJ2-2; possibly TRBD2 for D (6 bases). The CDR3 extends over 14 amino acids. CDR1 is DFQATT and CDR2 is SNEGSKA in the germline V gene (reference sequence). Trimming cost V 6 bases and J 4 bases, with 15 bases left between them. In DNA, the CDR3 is TGCAGTGCCCTCGGTGGGGGGAGCACCGGGGAGCTGTTTTTT. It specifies CSALGGGSTGELFF.

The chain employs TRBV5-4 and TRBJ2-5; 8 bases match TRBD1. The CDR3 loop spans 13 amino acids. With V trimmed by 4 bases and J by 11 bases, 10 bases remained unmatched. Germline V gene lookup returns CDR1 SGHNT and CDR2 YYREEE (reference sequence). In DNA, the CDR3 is TGTGCCAGCAGCGGCGGACAGGGAGAGGCTCAGTACTTC. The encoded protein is CASSGGQGEAQYF.

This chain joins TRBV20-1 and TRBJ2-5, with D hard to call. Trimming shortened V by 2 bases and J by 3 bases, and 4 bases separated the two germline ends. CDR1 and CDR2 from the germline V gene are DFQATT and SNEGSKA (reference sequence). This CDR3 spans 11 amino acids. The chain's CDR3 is CSARTEETQYF. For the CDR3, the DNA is TGCAGTGCTAGAACAGAAGAGACCCAGTACTTC.

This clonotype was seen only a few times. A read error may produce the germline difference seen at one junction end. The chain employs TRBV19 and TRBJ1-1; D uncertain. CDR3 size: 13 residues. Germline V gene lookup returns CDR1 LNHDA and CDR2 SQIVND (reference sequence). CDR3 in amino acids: CASSREVNTEAFF. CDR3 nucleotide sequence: TGTGCCAGTAGCCGGGAGGTGAACACCGAAGCTTTCTTT.

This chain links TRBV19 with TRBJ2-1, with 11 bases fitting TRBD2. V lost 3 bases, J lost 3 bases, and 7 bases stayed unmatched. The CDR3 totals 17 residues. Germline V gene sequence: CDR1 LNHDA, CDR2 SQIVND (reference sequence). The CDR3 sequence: CASSIIHLAGGYNEQFF. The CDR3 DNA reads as TGTGCCAGTAGTATCATCCACCTAGCGGGGGGCTACAATGAGCAGTTCTTC.

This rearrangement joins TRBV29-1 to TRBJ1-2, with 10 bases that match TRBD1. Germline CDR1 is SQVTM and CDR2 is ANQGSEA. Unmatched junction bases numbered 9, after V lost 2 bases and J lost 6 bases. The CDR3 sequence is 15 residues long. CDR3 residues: CSVEKGQGIGNGYTF. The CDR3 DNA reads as TGCAGCGTTGAAAAGGGACAGGGGATTGGCAATGGCTACACCTTC.

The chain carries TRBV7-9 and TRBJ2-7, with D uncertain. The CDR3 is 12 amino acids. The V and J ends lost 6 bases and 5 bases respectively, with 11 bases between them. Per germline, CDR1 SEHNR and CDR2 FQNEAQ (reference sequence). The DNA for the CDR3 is TGTGCCAGCAGTCCCCTTCCCGACGAGCAGTACTTC. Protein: CASSPLPDEQYF.

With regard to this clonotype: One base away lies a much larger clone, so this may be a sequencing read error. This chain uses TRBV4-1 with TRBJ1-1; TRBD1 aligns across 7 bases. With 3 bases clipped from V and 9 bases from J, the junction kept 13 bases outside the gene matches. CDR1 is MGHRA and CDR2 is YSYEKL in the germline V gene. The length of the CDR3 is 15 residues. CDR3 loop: CASSQRDRATSKAFF. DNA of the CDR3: TGCGCCAGCAGCCAGAGAGACAGGGCAACATCTAAAGCTTTCTTT.

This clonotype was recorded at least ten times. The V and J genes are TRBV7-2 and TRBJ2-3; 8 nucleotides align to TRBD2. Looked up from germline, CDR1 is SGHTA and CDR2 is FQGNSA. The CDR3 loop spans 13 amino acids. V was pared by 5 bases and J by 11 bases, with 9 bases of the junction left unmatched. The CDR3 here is CASSPRGGGRQYF. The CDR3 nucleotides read TGTGCCAGCAGCCCCCGGGGGGGCGGGAGGCAGTATTTT.

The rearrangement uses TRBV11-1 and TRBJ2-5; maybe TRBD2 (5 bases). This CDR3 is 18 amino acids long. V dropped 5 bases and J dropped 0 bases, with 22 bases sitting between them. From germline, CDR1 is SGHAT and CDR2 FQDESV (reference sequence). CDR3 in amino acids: CASSTHKKFGEYQETQYF. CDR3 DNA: TGTGCCAGCAGCACTCATAAGAAGTTTGGGGAGTACCAAGAGACCCAGTACTTC.

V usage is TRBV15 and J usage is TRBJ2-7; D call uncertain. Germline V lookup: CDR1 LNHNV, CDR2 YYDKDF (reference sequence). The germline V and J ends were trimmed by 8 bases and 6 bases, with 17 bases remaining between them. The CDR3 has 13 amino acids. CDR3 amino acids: CATGQDASSEQYF. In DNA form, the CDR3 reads TGTGCCACCGGCCAAGATGCCAGCTCCGAGCAGTACTTC.

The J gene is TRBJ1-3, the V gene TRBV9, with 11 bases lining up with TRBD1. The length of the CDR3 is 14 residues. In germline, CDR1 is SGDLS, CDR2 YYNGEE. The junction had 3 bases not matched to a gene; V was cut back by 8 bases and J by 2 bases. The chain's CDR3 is CASGGQGAGNTIYF. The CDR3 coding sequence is TGTGCCAGTGGGGGACAGGGGGCTGGAAACACCATATATTTT.

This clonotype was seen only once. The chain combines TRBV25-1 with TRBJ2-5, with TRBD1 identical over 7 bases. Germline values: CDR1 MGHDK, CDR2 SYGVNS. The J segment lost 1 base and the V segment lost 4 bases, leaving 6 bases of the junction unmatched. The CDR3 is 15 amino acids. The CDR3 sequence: CASSGGTAAQETQYF. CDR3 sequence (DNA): TGTGCCAGCAGTGGGGGGACAGCGGCCCAAGAGACCCAGTACTTC.

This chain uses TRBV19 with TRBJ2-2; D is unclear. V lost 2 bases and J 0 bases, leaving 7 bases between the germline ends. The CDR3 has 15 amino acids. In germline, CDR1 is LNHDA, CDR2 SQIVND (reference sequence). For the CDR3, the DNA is TGTGCCAGTAGTATACGGACCCCGAACACCGGGGAGCTGTTTTTT. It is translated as CASSIRTPNTGELFF.

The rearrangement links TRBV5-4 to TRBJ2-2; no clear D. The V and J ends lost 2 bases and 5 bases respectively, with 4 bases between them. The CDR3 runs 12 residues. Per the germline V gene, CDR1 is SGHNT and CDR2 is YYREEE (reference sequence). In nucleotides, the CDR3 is TGTGCCAGCAGCTTTCTGACCGGGGAGCTGTTTTTT. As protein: CASSFLTGELFF.

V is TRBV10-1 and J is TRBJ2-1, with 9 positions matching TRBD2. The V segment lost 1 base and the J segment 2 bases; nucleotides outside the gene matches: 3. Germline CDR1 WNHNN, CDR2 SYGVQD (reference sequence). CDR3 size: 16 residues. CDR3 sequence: CASSEYSGRTYNEQFF. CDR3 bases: TGCGCCAGCAGTGAGTACAGCGGGAGGACCTACAATGAGCAGTTCTTC.

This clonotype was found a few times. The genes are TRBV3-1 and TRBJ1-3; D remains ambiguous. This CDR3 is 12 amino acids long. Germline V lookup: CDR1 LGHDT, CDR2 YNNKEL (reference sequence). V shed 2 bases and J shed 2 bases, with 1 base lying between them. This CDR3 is CASSQPGNTIYF. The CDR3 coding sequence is TGTGCCAGCAGCCAACCTGGAAACACCATATATTTT.

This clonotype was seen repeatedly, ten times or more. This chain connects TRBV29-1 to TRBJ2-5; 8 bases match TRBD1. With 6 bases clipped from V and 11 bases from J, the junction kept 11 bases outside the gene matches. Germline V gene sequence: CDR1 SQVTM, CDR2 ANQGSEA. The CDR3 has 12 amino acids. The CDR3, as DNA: TGCAGCGTCGCGAGCCACAGGGGGGAACAGTACTTC. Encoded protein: CSVASHRGEQYF. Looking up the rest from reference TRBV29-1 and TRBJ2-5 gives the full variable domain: SAVISQKPSRDICQRGTSLTIQCQVDSQVTMMFWYRQQPGQSLTLIATANQGSEATYESGFVIDKFPISRPNLTFSTLTVSNMSPEDSSIYLCSVASHRGEQYFGPGTRLLVL.

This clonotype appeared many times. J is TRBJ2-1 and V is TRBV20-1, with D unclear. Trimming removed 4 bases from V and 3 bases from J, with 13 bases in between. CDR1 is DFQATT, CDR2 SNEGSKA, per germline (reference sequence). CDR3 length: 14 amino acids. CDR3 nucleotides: TGCAGTGCTATCGACTCCGGTAACTACAATGAGCAGTTCTTC. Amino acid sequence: CSAIDSGNYNEQFF.

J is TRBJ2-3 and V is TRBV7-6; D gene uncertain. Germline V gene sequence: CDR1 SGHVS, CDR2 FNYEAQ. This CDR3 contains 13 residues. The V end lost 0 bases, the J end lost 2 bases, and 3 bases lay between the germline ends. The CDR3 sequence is CASSLAYTDTQYF. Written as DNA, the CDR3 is TGTGCCAGCAGCTTAGCCTACACAGATACGCAGTATTTT.

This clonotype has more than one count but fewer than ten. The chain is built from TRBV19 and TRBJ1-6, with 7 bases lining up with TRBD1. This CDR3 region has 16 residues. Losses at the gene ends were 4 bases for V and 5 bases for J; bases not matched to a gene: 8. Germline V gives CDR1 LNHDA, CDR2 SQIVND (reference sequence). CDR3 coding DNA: TGTGCCAGTAGTAAATCGAGGGGGCAAAATAATTCACCCCTCCACTTT. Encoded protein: CASSKSRGQNNSPLHF.

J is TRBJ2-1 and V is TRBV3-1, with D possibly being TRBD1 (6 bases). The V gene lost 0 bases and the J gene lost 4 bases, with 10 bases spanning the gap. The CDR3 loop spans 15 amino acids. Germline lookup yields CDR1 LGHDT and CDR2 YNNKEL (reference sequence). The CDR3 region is CASSQERTVYNEQFF. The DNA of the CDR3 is TGTGCCAGCAGCCAAGAACGGACAGTTTACAATGAGCAGTTCTTC.

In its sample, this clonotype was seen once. Written as DNA, the CDR3 is TGTGCCAGCAACCGAGGACAGGCAACTAATGAAAAACTGTTTTTT. Translated: CASNRGQATNEKLFF. V and J are TRBV4-2 and TRBJ1-4; TRBD1 agrees at 7 bases. J gave up 0 bases and V 7 bases, and 5 bases lay outside the gene matches. This CDR3 is 15 amino acids long. CDR1 and CDR2 from the germline V gene are LGHNA and YNFKEQ.